The 13 T cell receptor beta chains in this list originate from one sample, sequenced in a study of Graves' ophthalmopathy and Graves' hyperthyroidism. The authors amplified TCR beta CDR3 regions, and they did so from RNA transcripts for repertoire sequencing. A first-round RT-PCR used HTBI primers, followed by a second-round multiplex PCR. TCRdb reanalysed the multiplex PCR reads using MiXCR and keeps one entry per CDR3 protein. The table lists some 520,000 distinct CDR3 sequences, 13% to 15% of them singletons. The sequencing input was blood. The receptors stem from a woman aged 30 to 39 with Graves' ophthalmopathy.

This clonotype was counted many times. This chain joins TRBV6-1 and TRBJ1-6; 8 positions match TRBD1. There are 16 residues in the CDR3. Germline V gives CDR1 MNHNS, CDR2 SASEGT. V shed 4 bases, J shed 6 bases, and the junction held 8 bases outside the gene matches. This CDR3 reads CASSVAYRGVNSPLHF. In nucleotides, the CDR3 is TGTGCCAGCAGTGTGGCCTACAGGGGGGTTAATTCACCCCTCCACTTT.

The chain joins TRBV18 to TRBJ2-6; D might be TRBD1 (5 bases). The CDR3 is made up of 16 amino acids. Trimming pared 3 bases from V and 2 bases from J, leaving 11 bases between. The germline gives CDR1 KGHSH, CDR2 LQKENI. This CDR3 is CASSPRIRAGANVLTF. The CDR3 region has the DNA TGTGCCAGCTCACCCCGAATCAGGGCTGGGGCCAACGTCCTGACTTTC. The full variable domain, rest sourced from reference TRBV18 and TRBJ2-6, is NAGVMQNPRHLVRRRGQEARLRCSPMKGHSHVYWYRQLPEEGLKFMVYLQKENIIDESGMPKERFSAEFPKEGPSILRIQQVVRGDSAAYFCASSPRIRAGANVLTFGAGSRLTVL.

This clonotype was seen many times. The V call is TRBV12-5, the J call TRBJ2-7, with 8 bases identical to TRBD1. This CDR3 spans 12 amino acids. Losses at the gene ends were 6 bases for V and 4 bases for J; bases not matched to a gene: 2. CDR1 is LGHNT and CDR2 is FRNRAP in the germline V gene. The CDR3 loop reads CASGTGAYEQYF. In DNA form, the CDR3 reads TGTGCTAGTGGGACAGGGGCTTACGAGCAGTACTTC.

Only a few counts were recorded for this clonotype. This chain links TRBV7-8 with TRBJ1-1; D unclear. The CDR3 has 14 residues. The germline V gene has CDR1 SGHVS and CDR2 FQNEAQ. V was cut by 3 bases and J by 1 base, with 9 bases left in between. The CDR3 DNA follows: TGTGCCAGCAGCTTCCGGGCTCAGAACACTGAAGCTTTCTTT. Translated: CASSFRAQNTEAFF.

This clonotype was picked up a small number of times. The chain couples TRBV27 to TRBJ2-1; 9 bases line up with TRBD2. Germline assignment: CDR1 MNHEY and CDR2 SMNVEV (reference sequence). The V gene end was trimmed by 0 bases and the J gene end by 5 bases; junction bases not matched to a gene: 11. The CDR3 consists of 18 residues. CDR3 sequence: CASSLSGGGAGLDNEQFF. The CDR3 DNA sequence: TGTGCCAGCAGTTTATCGGGCGGGGGGGCCGGTTTGGACAATGAGCAGTTCTTC.

This clonotype was seen at least ten times. The chain joins TRBV12-3 or TRBV12-4 to TRBJ2-7; the D gene could be TRBD1 or TRBD2 (5 bases each). Trimming took 7 bases from V and 5 from J, leaving 18 bases between them. This CDR3 spans 14 amino acids. CDR3 residues: CASTKGLGVHEQYF. CDR3 DNA sequence: TGTGCCAGCACCAAGGGGCTCGGGGTCCACGAGCAGTACTTC.

The rearrangement joins TRBV12-3 or TRBV12-4 to TRBJ1-6; D may be TRBD1 (5 bases). The V gene lost 6 bases and the J gene lost 4 bases, with 13 bases spanning the gap. There are 15 residues in the CDR3. The CDR3, as DNA: TGTGCCAGCAGCCACACACGGGGGTATAATTCACCCCTCCACTTT. Encoded protein: CASSHTRGYNSPLHF.

With regard to this clonotype: Without the conserved terminal phenylalanine or tryptophan, this CDR3 likely stems from a read error. V is TRBV10-1 and J is TRBJ2-7, with D maybe TRBD2 (5 bases). Germline V gene lookup returns CDR1 WNHNN and CDR2 SYGVQD (reference sequence). CDR3 length equals 14 residues. Trimming stripped 10 bases from V and 5 bases from J, with 21 bases between. DNA for the CDR3: TGCGCCACCCCGGGCCGCGTGGAGGAAGACGAGCAGTACATC. It specifies CATPGRVEEDEQYI.

This clonotype was counted many times. The chain couples TRBV28 to TRBJ1-5; no reliable D call. V was cut by 8 bases and J by 0 bases, with 14 bases left in between. Germline loops: CDR1 MDHEN, CDR2 SYDVKM. The CDR3 is 15 amino acids. Here the CDR3 reads CASGLTLYSNQPQHF. The CDR3 DNA sequence: TGTGCCAGCGGACTTACCCTTTATAGCAATCAGCCCCAGCATTTT.

This clonotype has only a few counts. The chain couples TRBV28 to TRBJ2-2; the D gene is possibly TRBD2 (6 bases). CDR3 length equals 16 residues. Germline CDR1 MDHEN, CDR2 SYDVKM. The V end was cut by 6 bases, the J end by 2 bases, with 16 bases between. In nucleotides, the CDR3 is TGTGCCAGCAGCCCATCCGGGACTTTAAACACCGGGGAGCTGTTTTTT. Protein: CASSPSGTLNTGELFF.

At least ten counts were recorded for this clonotype. V gene TRBV10-1 combines with J gene TRBJ2-5, with D maybe TRBD1 (6 bases). Trimming stripped 2 bases from V and 1 base from J, with 23 bases between. Germline V CDR1 and CDR2: WNHNN, SYGVQD (reference sequence). The CDR3 runs to 19 residues. CDR3 protein: CASSEGFVELRGVQETQYF. The CDR3 DNA reads TGCGCCAGCAGTGAGGGGTTCGTGGAACTCAGGGGCGTCCAAGAGACCCAGTACTTC.

This clonotype was detected many times. CDR3 amino acids: CSARDLGSGGNQPQHF. DNA for the CDR3: TGCAGTGCTAGAGATCTAGGGAGTGGAGGCAATCAGCCCCAGCATTTT. This rearrangement joins TRBV20-1 to TRBJ1-5; D ambiguous. The V gene lost 0 bases and the J gene lost 2 bases, with 14 bases spanning the gap. CDR1 DFQATT and CDR2 SNEGSKA come from the germline V gene (reference sequence). CDR3 size: 16 residues.

The table lists this clonotype with many counts. J is TRBJ2-7 and V is TRBV7-9; TRBD2 matches at 7 bases. Trimming at V came to 5 bases and at J to 2 bases, leaving 3 bases not matched to a gene. The CDR3 is made up of 13 amino acids. In germline, CDR1 is SEHNR, CDR2 FQNEAQ (reference sequence). The CDR3 nucleotides read TGTGCCAGCAGCAAGCGGGGCACCTACGAGCAGTACTTC. It codes for CASSKRGTYEQYF. Drawing the rest from reference TRBV7-9 and TRBJ2-7, the complete variable domain is DTGVSQNPRHKITKRGQNVTFRCDPISEHNRLYWYRQTLGQGPEFLTYFQNEAQLEKSRLLSDRFSAERPKGSFSTLEIQRTEQGDSAMYLCASSKRGTYEQYFGPGTRLTVT.